This TCR beta chain was sequenced during a study of cytomegalovirus exposure and HLA in healthy donors. For the study at large: A later analysis reported the 120 validation repertoires used the same platform as the 666 first-cohort repertoires. Regarding the study as a whole: The authors listed 164 TCR beta chains as cytomegalovirus-associated. In vitro work confirmed that a few CMV-associated chains recognize CMV antigens.

The junction had 5 bases not matched to a gene; V was cut back by 4 bases and J by 5 bases. Germline V lookup: CDR1 MNHEY, CDR2 SVGAGI. CDR3 size: 14 residues. The donors were members of the validation cohort comprising over 90 subjects, separate from the roughly 700-subject first cohort. The repertoire was sequenced with immunoSEQ multiplex PCR; TCRdb's copy has only in-frame clones and lacks some. The data contain roughly 150,000 clones, approximately 89% of them singletons. Of note for this clone: The target antigen is unknown.

This receptor was obtained from a man between 18 and 29 years old in good health and CMV-seronegative. The sequencing input was PBMCs. This chain connects TRBV6-5 to TRBJ2-5, with 9 bases lining up with TRBD1. CDR3 region: CASSSTGGRETQYF. The DNA of the CDR3 is TGTGCCAGCAGTTCCACAGGGGGCCGGGAGACCCAGTACTTC.